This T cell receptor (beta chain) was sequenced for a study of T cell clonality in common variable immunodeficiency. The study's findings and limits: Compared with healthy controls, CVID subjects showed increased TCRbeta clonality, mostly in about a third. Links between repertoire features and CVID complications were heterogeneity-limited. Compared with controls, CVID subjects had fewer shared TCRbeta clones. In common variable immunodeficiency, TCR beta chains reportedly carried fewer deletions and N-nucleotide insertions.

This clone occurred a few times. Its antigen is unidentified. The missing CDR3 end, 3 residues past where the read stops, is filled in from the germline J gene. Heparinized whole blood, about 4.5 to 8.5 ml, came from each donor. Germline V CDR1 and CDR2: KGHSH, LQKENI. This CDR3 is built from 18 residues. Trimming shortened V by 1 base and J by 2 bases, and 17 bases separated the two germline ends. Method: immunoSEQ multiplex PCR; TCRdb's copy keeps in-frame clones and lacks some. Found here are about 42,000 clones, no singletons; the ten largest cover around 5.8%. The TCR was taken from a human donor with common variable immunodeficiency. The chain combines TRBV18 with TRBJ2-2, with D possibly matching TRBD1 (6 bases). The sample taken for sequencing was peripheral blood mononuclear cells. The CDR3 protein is CASSPQTRQEFNTGELFF. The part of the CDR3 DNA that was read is TGTGCCAGCTCACCACAAACGCGACAGGAATTCAACACCGGGGAG.